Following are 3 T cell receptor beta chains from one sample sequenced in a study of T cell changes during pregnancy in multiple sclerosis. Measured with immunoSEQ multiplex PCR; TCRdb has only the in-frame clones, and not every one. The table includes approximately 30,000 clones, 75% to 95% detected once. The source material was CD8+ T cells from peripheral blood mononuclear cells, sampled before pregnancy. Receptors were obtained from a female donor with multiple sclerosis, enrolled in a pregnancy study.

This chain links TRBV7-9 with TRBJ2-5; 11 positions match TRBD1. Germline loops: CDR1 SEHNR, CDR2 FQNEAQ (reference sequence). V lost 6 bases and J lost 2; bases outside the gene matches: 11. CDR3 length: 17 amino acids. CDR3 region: CASSLRTGGFAQETQYF. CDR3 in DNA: TGTGCCAGCAGTCTGAGGACAGGGGGCTTTGCGCAAGAGACCCAGTACTTC.

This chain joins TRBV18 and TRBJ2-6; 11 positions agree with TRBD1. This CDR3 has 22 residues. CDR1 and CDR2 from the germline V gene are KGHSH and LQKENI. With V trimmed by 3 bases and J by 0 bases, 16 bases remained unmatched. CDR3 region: CASSPGTGTGGDLLSGANVLTF. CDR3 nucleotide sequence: TGTGCCAGCTCACCGGGGACCGGGACAGGGGGGGATCTCCTCTCTGGGGCCAACGTCCTGACTTTC.

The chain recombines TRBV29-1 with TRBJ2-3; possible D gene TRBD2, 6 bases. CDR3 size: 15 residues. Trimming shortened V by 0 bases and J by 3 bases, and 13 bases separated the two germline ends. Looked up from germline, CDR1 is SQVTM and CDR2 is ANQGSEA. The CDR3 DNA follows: TGCAGCGTTGAAGATATGGGGAGGACAACAGATACGCAGTATTTT. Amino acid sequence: CSVEDMGRTTDTQYF.